These 8 T cell receptor beta chains originate from one sample sequenced in a study of immune reconstitution after stem cell transplant in scleroderma. TCRdb processed the RT-PCR reads anew with MiXCR; each CDR3 protein has one entry. This table has thousands of distinct CDR3 sequences, approximately 6% appearing once. The sample was collected before or after autologous hematopoietic stem cell transplantation (not recorded which). The receptors derive from a female donor with systemic sclerosis.

The chain employs TRBV18 and TRBJ1-1; no clear D gene. Germline assignment: CDR1 KGHSH and CDR2 LQKENI. Trimming took off 2 bases at V and 3 bases at J, with 7 bases between the two ends. The CDR3 length is 13 residues. CDR3 in DNA: TGTGCCAGCTCACCAACGGCTGACACTGAAGCTTTCTTT. It translates to CASSPTADTEAFF.

By frequency in the sample, this clonotype is medium-sized. The rearrangement joins TRBV6-5 to TRBJ1-2; 9 bases match TRBD1. The CDR3 extends over 15 amino acids. V was pared by 2 bases and J by 5 bases, with 6 bases of the junction left unmatched. Germline loops: CDR1 MNHEY, CDR2 SVGAGI. The CDR3 here is CASSYGTGYTYGYTF. CDR3 coding DNA: TGTGCCAGCAGTTACGGGACAGGGTATACTTATGGCTACACCTTC.

This clonotype was recorded a few times. This rearrangement joins TRBV4-2 to TRBJ1-5, with D possibly matching TRBD1 (5 bases). CDR1 is LGHNA, CDR2 YNFKEQ, per germline. The CDR3 covers 15 residues. V was clipped by 0 bases and J by 15 bases, with 21 bases between them. The CDR3 nucleotides read TGTGCCAGCAGCCAAGATGTTCCCAGCCGGGGCCGATTGCATTTT. Protein: CASSQDVPSRGRLHF.

In the case of this clonotype: This clone may be a read error of a much larger clone one base away. The genes are TRBV7-2 and TRBJ2-5; TRBD2 matches at 7 bases. With V trimmed by 1 base and J by 9 bases, 11 bases remained unmatched. This CDR3 region has 15 residues. Germline CDR1 SGHTA, CDR2 FQGNSA. As DNA, the CDR3 is TGTGCCAGCAGCTTAGTAAGCGGGGAGAGGGAGGCCCAGTACTTC. The encoded protein is CASSLVSGEREAQYF.

The sample holds a few counts of this clonotype. The chain combines TRBV2 with TRBJ1-1, with a tentative D call TRBD1 (6 bases). Trimming shortened V by 8 bases and J by 5 bases, and 9 bases separated the two germline ends. The CDR3 is 11 residues long. Germline V CDR1 and CDR2: SNHLY, FYNNEI. Here the CDR3 reads CASEGGTEAFF. DNA of the CDR3: TGTGCCAGCGAGGGGGGTACTGAAGCTTTCTTT. Together with reference TRBV2 and TRBJ1-1, the CDR3 gives the full variable domain: EPEVTQTPSHQVTQMGQEVILRCVPISNHLYFYWYRQILGQKVEFLVSFYNNEISEKSEIFDDQFSVERPDGSNFTLKIRSTKLEDSAMYFCASEGGTEAFFGQGTRLTVV.

The chain has TRBV5-1 and TRBJ2-2; D not resolved. The germline V gene encodes CDR1 SGHRS and CDR2 YFSETQ. The CDR3 sequence is 11 residues long. Trimming cost V 1 base and J 7 bases, with 2 bases left between them. Here the CDR3 reads CASSLIGELFF. Here the CDR3 DNA reads TGCGCCAGCAGCTTGATCGGGGAGCTGTTTTTT.

V gene TRBV29-1 combines with J gene TRBJ1-4; no clear D. From germline, CDR1 is SQVTM and CDR2 ANQGSEA. Trimming took 1 base from V and 0 from J, leaving 6 bases between them. This CDR3 contains 14 residues. For the CDR3, the DNA is TGCAGCGTTGAAGTGGATGCAACTAATGAAAAACTGTTTTTT. This translates into CSVEVDATNEKLFF.

This clonotype is classed as medium-sized (0.01 to 0.1%). The J gene is TRBJ1-1, the V gene TRBV2, with unresolved D. V lost 4 bases and J lost 6, with 6 bases in between. Germline lookup yields CDR1 SNHLY and CDR2 FYNNEI. The CDR3 has 11 amino acids. The CDR3 reads CASSGTAEAFF. For the CDR3, the DNA is TGTGCCAGCAGTGGTACAGCTGAAGCTTTCTTT.